This T cell receptor (beta chain) was found in a study of cytomegalovirus exposure and HLA in healthy donors. Whole-study results and caveats: Among the most significant clusters, several appeared linked to common viral pathogens in a later analysis. Reportedly, cytomegalovirus status was diagnosed with high sensitivity and specificity. Listed as cytomegalovirus-associated were over 150 TCR beta chains.

Trimming removed 4 bases from V and 8 bases from J, with 15 bases in between. This CDR3 comprises 14 residues. Per the germline V gene, CDR1 is SNHLY and CDR2 is FYNNEI. Use of 60 Vbeta and 13 Jbeta primers characterized the PCR. The table came from immunoSEQ multiplex PCR; TCRdb's copy has only in-frame clones and leaves some out. This sample has roughly 220,000 clones, with 82% found just once. On this clone itself: Its specificity is not known.

The sequenced material came from PBMCs. This TCR derives from a woman between 35 and 50 years old in good health and CMV-seronegative. The gene calls are TRBV2 and TRBJ1-5; tentatively, D is TRBD1 (5 bases). The DNA for the CDR3 is TGTGCCAGCAGTGCGTCAGGGTCATTAGAGCCCCAGCATTTT. It encodes CASSASGSLEPQHF.